Shown below are 30 T cell receptor beta chains from a single sample sequenced in a study of response to subunit inactivated influenza vaccine. TCRdb re-called the RT-PCR reads through MiXCR, storing one row per CDR3 protein. The sample holds about 300,000 distinct CDR3 sequences, 21% seen once. Here the sequenced sample was PBMCs from blood, taken approximately 20 months after vaccination. The receptors here all came from a man in his fifties or sixties who received an inactivated influenza vaccine.

The chain joins TRBV7-8 to TRBJ1-1; D is possibly TRBD1 (6 bases). CDR3 length: 14 amino acids. Germline V CDR1 and CDR2: SGHVS, FQNEAQ. V lost 5 bases to trimming and J lost 11 bases, with 21 bases between them. In DNA, the CDR3 is TGTGCCAGCAGCCGCTCTACGGGGGCACGCAAGGCTTTCTTT. This gives the protein CASSRSTGARKAFF.

This clonotype was detected a few times. The CDR3 nucleotides are TGTGCCAGCAGCCCAGCTAGCGGCATAAATGAGCAGTTCTTC. It yields the protein CASSPASGINEQFF. The chain combines TRBV7-8 with TRBJ2-1, with 7 positions matching TRBD2. The germline gives CDR1 SGHVS, CDR2 FQNEAQ. The CDR3 contains 14 residues. J lost 7 bases, V lost 5 bases, and 8 bases had no gene match.

The chain employs TRBV5-1 and TRBJ2-7; D unclear. CDR1 SGHRS and CDR2 YFSETQ come from the germline V gene. The CDR3 totals 13 residues. The V end lost 1 base, the J end lost 2 bases, and 7 bases lay between the germline ends. CDR3 sequence: CASSLTTAYEQYF. In nucleotides, the CDR3 is TGCGCCAGCAGCTTGACCACGGCCTACGAGCAGTACTTC.

This clonotype has just a few counts. The rearrangement links TRBV20-1 to TRBJ1-2; no firm D call. Trimming removed 3 bases from V and 7 bases from J, with 12 bases in between. This CDR3 is 12 amino acids long. Germline assignment: CDR1 DFQATT and CDR2 SNEGSKA (reference sequence). The chain's CDR3 is CSARPTLFGYTF. CDR3 in DNA: TGCAGTGCTAGGCCCACCCTTTTTGGCTACACCTTC.

This clonotype was observed a few times. The chain is built from TRBV29-1 and TRBJ1-5; 7 bases map to TRBD1. The CDR3 is 13 amino acids. Germline V gene lookup returns CDR1 SQVTM and CDR2 ANQGSEA. V was clipped by 7 bases and J by 3 bases; unmatched bases: 6. The CDR3: CSAADRINQPQHF. The CDR3 DNA reads TGCAGCGCCGCGGACAGGATCAATCAGCCCCAGCATTTT.

There are a few counts of this clonotype. The chain has TRBV11-2 and TRBJ2-6; 8 bases map to TRBD1. Germline CDR1 and CDR2: SGHAT and FQNNGV. The V gene end was trimmed by 2 bases and the J gene end by 0 bases; junction bases not matched to a gene: 6. The CDR3 spans 18 residues. The chain's CDR3 is CASSLRGQVNSGANVLTF. In DNA, the CDR3 is TGTGCCAGCAGCTTAAGGGGACAGGTGAACTCTGGGGCCAACGTCCTGACTTTC.

This clonotype was recorded a few times. The V call is TRBV20-1, the J call TRBJ1-2, with D hard to call. With 4 bases removed from V and 2 bases from J, the gap between germline ends came to 11 bases. In germline, CDR1 is DFQATT, CDR2 SNEGSKA (reference sequence). The CDR3 runs to 13 residues. The CDR3 DNA follows: TGCAGTGCTACCCTCCCCCCAAACTATGGCTACACCTTC. This translates into CSATLPPNYGYTF.

The rearrangement uses TRBV11-2 and TRBJ1-4; D ambiguous. Germline V gene data show CDR1 as SGHAT and CDR2 as FQNNGV. V gave up 3 bases and J gave up 0 bases, with 8 bases separating them. There are 15 residues in the CDR3. The CDR3 here is CASSFGGSTNEKLFF. The DNA of the CDR3 is TGTGCCAGCAGCTTCGGCGGCTCAACTAATGAAAAACTGTTTTTT.

This clonotype was counted a few times. V is TRBV12-3 or TRBV12-4 and J is TRBJ1-3; TRBD1 is a possible D gene (5 bases). Trimming took 8 bases from V and 0 from J, leaving 14 bases between them. The CDR3 loop spans 15 amino acids. In nucleotides, the CDR3 is TGTGCCAGCGGCCCGGGGCTCACCTCTGGAAACACCATATATTTT. This gives the protein CASGPGLTSGNTIYF.

V and J are TRBV5-6 and TRBJ2-7; 7 bases fit TRBD1. CDR1 and CDR2 (germline): SGHDT, YYEEEE. The length of the CDR3 is 14 residues. V shed 4 bases, J shed 3 bases, and the junction held 7 bases outside the gene matches. The CDR3 protein is CASSVGRQGYEQYF. The CDR3 DNA reads TGTGCCAGCAGCGTTGGCAGACAGGGCTACGAGCAGTACTTC.

Ten or more counts support this clonotype. The chain links TRBV15 to TRBJ1-1; D is undetermined. V lost 0 bases and J lost 0, with 8 bases in between. CDR3 length: 15 amino acids. CDR1 LNHNV and CDR2 YYDKDF come from the germline V gene (reference sequence). DNA for the CDR3: TGTGCCACCAGCAGAGATATAACGGTGAACACTGAAGCTTTCTTT. Amino acid sequence: CATSRDITVNTEAFF.

In its sample, this clonotype was seen a few times. This rearrangement joins TRBV12-3 or TRBV12-4 to TRBJ2-7; 11 bases line up with TRBD2. V was pared by 5 bases and J by 4 bases, with 7 bases of the junction left unmatched. The CDR3 contains 15 residues. DNA of the CDR3: TGTGCCAGCAGTCCGACTAGCGGGGCCGGGTACGAGCAGTACTTC. It translates to CASSPTSGAGYEQYF.

V gene TRBV5-1 combines with J gene TRBJ2-1; D gene unclear. V was cut by 5 bases and J by 2 bases, with 8 bases left in between. Germline CDR1 and CDR2: SGHRS and YFSETQ. The CDR3 is made up of 13 amino acids. The CDR3 spells CASRGETYNEQFF. In nucleotides, the CDR3 is TGCGCCAGCAGAGGAGAGACCTACAATGAGCAGTTCTTC. The variable domain in full, completed from reference TRBV5-1 and TRBJ2-1, reads KAGVTQTPRYLIKTRGQQVTLSCSPISGHRSVSWYQQTPGQGLQFLFEYFSETQRNKGNFPGRFSGRQFSNSRSEMNVSTLELGDSALYLCASRGETYNEQFFGPGTRLTVL.

V and J are TRBV20-1 and TRBJ1-4; D gene uncertain. The CDR3 is 14 residues long. CDR1 DFQATT and CDR2 SNEGSKA come from the germline V gene (reference sequence). The V end was cut by 5 bases, the J end by 1 base, with 11 bases between. CDR3 DNA sequence: TGCAGTGCTCACGACAAGCTAACTAATGAAAAACTGTTTTTT. As protein: CSAHDKLTNEKLFF.

V and J are TRBV7-8 and TRBJ2-7; maybe TRBD1 (6 bases). CDR3 size: 15 residues. V was pared by 1 base and J by 6 bases, with 16 bases between. CDR1 and CDR2 from the germline V gene are SGHVS and FQNEAQ. This CDR3 reads CASSLVVRGIIEQYF. CDR3 DNA: TGTGCCAGCAGCTTAGTGGTCAGGGGTATCATCGAGCAGTACTTC.

As for this clonotype: One end of the junction fails to match germline, which may point to a read error. V and J are TRBV14 and TRBJ2-1; D gene uncertain. Looked up from germline, CDR1 is SGHDN and CDR2 is FVKESK. This CDR3 comprises 13 residues. For the CDR3, the DNA is TGTGCCAGCAGCCGGATGCTGACACATGAGCAGCTCTTC. Its translation: CASSRMLTHEQLF.

In its sample, this clonotype was seen a few times. This chain uses TRBV5-1 with TRBJ1-1, with D unclear. The CDR3 has 14 amino acids. Germline assignment: CDR1 SGHRS and CDR2 YFSETQ. V was shortened by 1 base and J by 6 bases, with 13 bases between the two germline ends. The CDR3 region has the DNA TGCGCCAGCAGCTTGACCCCTGGGGAGTCTGAAGCTTTCTTT. Translation: CASSLTPGESEAFF.

The rearrangement uses TRBV4-2 and TRBJ1-2; D remains unclear. The CDR3 has 17 residues. Germline V gene lookup returns CDR1 LGHNA and CDR2 YNFKEQ. The V gene lost 5 bases and the J gene lost 0 bases, with 19 bases spanning the gap. The CDR3 is CASSTPLRAGTNYGYTF. DNA of the CDR3: TGTGCCAGCAGCACCCCCCTGAGGGCGGGGACTAACTATGGCTACACCTTC.

The chain is built from TRBV18 and TRBJ1-6; a possible D gene is TRBD1 (6 bases). The V and J ends lost 2 bases and 7 bases respectively, with 12 bases between them. Germline loops: CDR1 KGHSH, CDR2 LQKENI. CDR3 length equals 15 residues. CDR3 bases: TGTGCCAGCTCACCAGATTACAGGGAAAATTCACCCCTCCACTTT. Amino acids: CASSPDYRENSPLHF.

A remark on this clonotype: One junction end does not reproduce the germline sequence, and a read error may be involved. The CDR3 spells CDISESSGRPYNEQFF. The CDR3 coding sequence is TGTGACATCAGTGAGTCTTCAGGCCGCCCCTACAATGAGCAGTTCTTC. The rearrangement uses TRBV10-3 and TRBJ2-1; D is unclear. The CDR3 runs 16 residues. CDR1 is ENHRY, CDR2 SYGVKD, per germline.

The chain is built from TRBV27 and TRBJ1-2; TRBD1 agrees at 10 bases. With 5 bases clipped from V and 4 bases from J, the junction kept 10 bases outside the gene matches. This CDR3 contains 16 residues. Germline CDR1 MNHEY, CDR2 SMNVEV (reference sequence). DNA of the CDR3: TGTGCCAGCAGTAGGGACAGGGGCTCCCCGGGCTATGGCTACACCTTC. This gives the protein CASSRDRGSPGYGYTF.

The chain joins TRBV11-2 to TRBJ1-1; the D gene is possibly TRBD1 (5 bases). The CDR3 runs to 14 residues. Germline V gives CDR1 SGHAT, CDR2 FQNNGV. Trimming shortened V by 1 base and J by 8 bases, and 14 bases separated the two germline ends. The DNA for the CDR3 is TGTGCCAGCAGCTTAGTACAGGCCGCTGGGGAAGCTTTCTTT. Translated, it gives CASSLVQAAGEAFF.

This clonotype was detected a few times. V is TRBV6-2 or TRBV6-3 and J is TRBJ1-1; maybe TRBD1 (5 bases). The CDR3 sequence is 16 residues long. Between the trimmed V and J ends, which lost 5 bases and 1 base, there was a span of 17 bases. Per germline, CDR1 MNHEY and CDR2 SVGEGT. The CDR3 sequence: CASSDSPAQRNTEAFF. As DNA, the CDR3 is TGTGCCAGCAGTGACAGTCCCGCCCAGAGGAACACTGAAGCTTTCTTT.

The chain recombines TRBV5-5 with TRBJ2-7, with 7 bases fitting TRBD2. Germline-derived CDR1 and CDR2 are SGHKS and YYEKEE (reference sequence). V shed 0 bases, J shed 1 base, and the junction held 10 bases outside the gene matches. The CDR3 spans 17 residues. The CDR3 DNA reads as TGTGCCAGCAGCTTGGAGTATTCGTCTAGCGGTTCCTACGAGCAGTACTTC. Its protein product is CASSLEYSSSGSYEQYF.

This clonotype occurred many times. CDR3 sequence: CASSLADNTEAFF. The CDR3 nucleotides read TGTGCCAGCAGTTTGGCAGATAACACTGAAGCTTTCTTT. J is TRBJ1-1 and V is TRBV12-3 or TRBV12-4; D call uncertain. The CDR3 covers 13 residues. The V and J ends lost 3 bases and 2 bases respectively, with 7 bases between them.

This clonotype has a handful of counts. CDR3: CASSPGLAGVTDTQYF. In nucleotides, the CDR3 is TGTGCCAGCAGCCCGGGACTAGCGGGAGTTACAGATACGCAGTATTTT. The chain is built from TRBV7-3 and TRBJ2-3; 14 nucleotides agree with TRBD2. The V and J ends lost 5 bases and 3 bases, in that order; junction bases with no gene match: 4. The CDR3 runs 16 residues. The germline CDR1 and CDR2 sequences are SGHTA and FQGTGA.

This clonotype was seen more than once but under ten times. The V and J genes are TRBV10-3 and TRBJ2-7; the D is unclear. The CDR3 covers 17 residues. V lost 2 bases and J lost 0, with 17 bases in between. Germline V lookup: CDR1 ENHRY, CDR2 SYGVKD. The CDR3 DNA reads as TGTGCCATCAGTGAGCATTCTCTCTTACCTACCTCCTACGAGCAGTACTTC. Translated, it gives CAISEHSLLPTSYEQYF.

This clonotype was counted a few times. The chain has TRBV14 and TRBJ1-3; D not certain. Looked up from germline, CDR1 is SGHDN and CDR2 is FVKESK. The CDR3 has 13 residues. Trimming stripped 0 bases from V and 11 bases from J, with 11 bases between. The CDR3: CASSQDLGWPIYF. CDR3 DNA: TGTGCCAGCAGCCAAGATCTAGGCTGGCCCATATATTTT.

This chain's CDR3 is CSATLKVNTEAFF. CDR3 nucleotide sequence: TGCAGTGCTACGCTAAAAGTGAACACTGAAGCTTTCTTT. V gene TRBV20-1 combines with J gene TRBJ1-1; D is uncertain. V lost 4 bases and J lost 0, with 9 bases in between. Germline V lookup: CDR1 DFQATT, CDR2 SNEGSKA (reference sequence). This CDR3 is 13 amino acids long.

This clonotype showed up many times. J is TRBJ1-1 and V is TRBV20-1, with D unresolved. Germline V lookup: CDR1 DFQATT, CDR2 SNEGSKA (reference sequence). The length of the CDR3 is 16 residues. Trimming pared 0 bases from V and 0 bases from J, leaving 14 bases between. The CDR3 loop reads CSARDYLAPMNTEAFF. The DNA of the CDR3 is TGCAGTGCTAGAGATTATTTAGCCCCGATGAACACTGAAGCTTTCTTT.